Each of the 13 T cell receptor beta chains below was sequenced from the same sample in a study of OX40 agonist ivuxolimab in advanced cancers. Assay used: immunoSEQ multiplex PCR; TCRdb lists only in-frame clones, some missing. The sample has 82,000 or so clones; just under 95% are singletons. The starting material was CD4+ or CD8+ T cells sorted from blood, obtained in a trial of the OX40 agonist ivuxolimab. The receptors shown here come from an adult with an advanced solid tumor such as melanoma, head and neck, liver or kidney cancer.

This rearrangement joins TRBV6-1 to TRBJ1-1; no firm D call. The germline V and J ends were trimmed by 3 bases and 0 bases, with 8 bases remaining between them. CDR3 length equals 14 residues. Germline assignment: CDR1 MNHNS and CDR2 SASEGT. The CDR3 spells CASSDYFLNTEAFF. CDR3 nucleotide sequence: TGTGCCAGCAGTGACTATTTTCTGAACACTGAAGCTTTCTTT.

The chain employs TRBV5-1 and TRBJ2-5, with 10 positions matching TRBD2. Trimming took 3 bases from V and 5 from J; bases not matched to a gene: 7. CDR1 is SGHRS and CDR2 is YFSETQ in the germline V gene. This CDR3 region has 15 residues. CDR3 region: CASSSGSGGAETQYF. The CDR3 bases are TGCGCCAGCAGCTCGGGCAGCGGGGGGGCGGAGACCCAGTACTTC. Variable domain in full (rest from reference TRBV5-1 and TRBJ2-5): KAGVTQTPRYLIKTRGQQVTLSCSPISGHRSVSWYQQTPGQGLQFLFEYFSETQRNKGNFPGRFSGRQFSNSRSEMNVSTLELGDSALYLCASSSGSGGAETQYFGPGTRLLVL.

V is TRBV6-1 and J is TRBJ1-5, with D unresolved. This CDR3 is built from 14 residues. V lost 8 bases, J lost 0 bases, and 11 bases lay in between. Germline V CDR1 and CDR2: MNHNS, SASEGT. In DNA, the CDR3 is TGTGCCAGCGCACTGACTTATAGCAATCAGCCCCAGCATTTT. Translation: CASALTYSNQPQHF.

This chain uses TRBV5-4 with TRBJ2-7; 14 bases align to TRBD2. Germline assignment: CDR1 SGHNT and CDR2 YYREEE (reference sequence). The junction had 8 bases not matched to a gene; V was cut back by 4 bases and J by 5 bases. This CDR3 has 16 residues. For the CDR3, the DNA is TGTGCCAGCAGCACGGGACTAGCGGGAGATTCTAACGAGCAGTACTTC. Its translation is CASSTGLAGDSNEQYF.

In this sample, this clone turned up a few times. This chain joins TRBV6-6 and TRBJ2-7; TRBD2 matches at 7 bases. CDR1 MNHNY and CDR2 SVGAGI come from the germline V gene (reference sequence). V was clipped by 5 bases and J by 7 bases; unmatched bases: 5. CDR3 size: 12 residues. CDR3 DNA: TGTGCCAGCAGTCCCAGCGGGGTTGAGCAGTACTTC. Protein: CASSPSGVEQYF.

This sequence joins TRBV6-5 and TRBJ1-1, with a weak D call TRBD1 (6 bases). CDR1 MNHEY and CDR2 SVGAGI come from the germline V gene. This CDR3 is 13 amino acids long. V dropped 5 bases and J dropped 1 base, with 8 bases sitting between them. This chain's CDR3 is CASSPTGNTEAFF. In DNA, the CDR3 is TGTGCCAGCAGTCCGACAGGGAACACTGAAGCTTTCTTT.

Worth noting for this clone: The sample contains more than one DNA sequence encoding this CDR3. The rearrangement joins TRBV30 to TRBJ2-1; 14 nucleotides line up with TRBD2. With 5 bases clipped from V and 7 bases from J, the junction kept 4 bases outside the gene matches. Germline CDR1 GTSNPN, CDR2 SVGIG (reference sequence). The CDR3 extends over 14 amino acids. The CDR3 DNA sequence: TGTGCCTGGGGGACTAGCGGGAGTTATAATGAGCAGTTCTTC. Translation: CAWGTSGSYNEQFF.

V gene TRBV5-1 combines with J gene TRBJ1-3; 7 positions agree with TRBD1. Germline loops: CDR1 SGHRS, CDR2 YFSETQ. V lost 2 bases and J lost 2; bases outside the gene matches: 1. The CDR3 has 14 residues. For the CDR3, the DNA is TGCGCCAGCAGCTTTGACAGGGCTGGAAACACCATATATTTT. It translates to CASSFDRAGNTIYF.

This rearrangement joins TRBV5-4 to TRBJ2-5, with 7 bases identical to TRBD2. Germline V gene lookup returns CDR1 SGHNT and CDR2 YYREEE (reference sequence). The CDR3 is 14 amino acids. V gave up 4 bases and J gave up 5 bases; unmatched junction bases: 8. For the CDR3, the DNA is TGTGCCAGCAGCCCCGGAGCGGGGCGGGAGACCCAGTACTTC. Residues: CASSPGAGRETQYF. The whole variable domain, filled in from reference TRBV5-4 and TRBJ2-5, reads ETGVTQSPTHLIKTRGQQVTLRCSSQSGHNTVSWYQQALGQGPQFIFQYYREEENGRGNFPPRFSGLQFPNYSSELNVNALELDDSALYLCASSPGAGRETQYFGPGTRLLVL.

V is TRBV6-5 and J is TRBJ1-2, with D perhaps matching TRBD1 (6 bases). Germline V gene lookup returns CDR1 MNHEY and CDR2 SVGAGI. Deletions cut 5 bases from V and 5 bases from J, with 12 bases between. The CDR3 has 13 residues. The DNA of the CDR3 is TGTGCCAGCAGTGGACAGACTACTTATGGCTACACCTTC. It encodes CASSGQTTYGYTF.

A word on this clone: One end of the junction does not line up with germline, which may come from a read error. The chain employs TRBV6-1 and TRBJ1-3; maybe TRBD1 (5 bases). The CDR3 runs to 14 residues. Germline V gives CDR1 MNHNS, CDR2 SASEGT. DNA for the CDR3: TGTGCCAGCAGGGAAGGGGCCAGTGGAAACACCATATATTTT. It is translated as CASREGASGNTIYF.

The V call is TRBV6-1, the J call TRBJ1-2; D not resolved. V lost 5 bases, J lost 2 bases, and 3 bases lay in between. From germline, CDR1 is MNHNS and CDR2 SASEGT. The CDR3 has 11 residues. This chain's CDR3 is CASSTNYGYTF. Here the CDR3 DNA reads TGTGCCAGCAGTACGAACTATGGCTACACCTTC.

This rearrangement joins TRBV30 to TRBJ2-5, with 9 bases that match TRBD1. CDR1 is GTSNPN, CDR2 SVGIG, per germline (reference sequence). The CDR3 is 14 amino acids. V gave up 1 base and J gave up 5 bases; unmatched junction bases: 5. CDR3 bases: TGTGCCTGGAGTGGGGGGACAGGGCAGGAGACCCAGTACTTC. Encoded protein: CAWSGGTGQETQYF.